This is a list of T cell receptor beta chains from one sample in a study of beta chain features in type 1 diabetes. Data came from immunoSEQ multiplex PCR; TCRdb stores just in-frame clones and leaves some out. Counted here are about 360,000 clones, over 9.5% occurring once; the ten biggest clones make up 0.017%. Sequenced input: naive CD4+ T cells from blood. These receptors were taken from a man aged 18 to 29 in good health. Each CDR3 is given with its conserved first and last residue. The order of the fields is CDR3 length, clone size, D gene, J gene, V gene, CDR3 DNA, CDR3 protein. D genes are given only for firm matches. Expanded clones get a size class; other rows say once, few or many, or leave the size out.

13 few TRBD2 TRBJ2-5 TRBV30 TGTGCGGAGGCGGGGGGCTCGTCAGAGACCCAGTACTTC CAEAGGSSETQYF
15 NA NA TRBJ1-1 TRBV9 TGTGCCAGCAGCGTAGCTGGACAGAGGAACACTGAAGCTTTCTTT CASSVAGQRNTEAFF
17 NA NA TRBJ2-2 TRBV11-2 TGTGCCAGCAGATCGGCGGGACAGCGAACGAACACCGGGGAGCTGTTTTTT CASRSAGQRTNTGELFF
15 few TRBD2 TRBJ2-1 TRBV19 TGTGCCAGTAGGCCGGGACTAGCGGGTATCGATGAGCAGTTCTTC CASRPGLAGIDEQFF
14 NA TRBD2 TRBJ2-1 TRBV6-6 TGTGCCAGCAGAGCTAGCGGGAGTGGGAATGAGCAGTTCTTC CASRASGSGNEQFF
12 NA NA TRBJ2-7 TRBV7-2 TGTGCCAGCAGCCGCGCGGGATACGAGCAGTACTTC CASSRAGYEQYF
14 NA NA TRBJ1-1 TRBV5-1 TGCGCCAGCAGCCCCGGGAACGGGAACACTGAAGCTTTCTTT CASSPGNGNTEAFF
13 NA NA TRBJ1-1 TRBV7-6 TGTGCCAGCAGCTTAGCACGCGGCACTGAAGCTTTCTTT CASSLARGTEAFF
13 few TRBD1 TRBJ2-5 TRBV7-3 TGTGCCAGCAGCTCAGACAGGGGCGAGACCCAGTACTTC CASSSDRGETQYF
14 many NA TRBJ2-1 TRBV29-1 TGCAGCGGGGGTTCAGGGTTGATGAGCAATGAGCAGTTCTTC CSGGSGLMSNEQFF
14 few TRBD1 TRBJ1-5 TRBV2 TGTGCCAGCAGTGCCGGGACAGGGGATCAGCCCCAGCATTTT CASSAGTGDQPQHF
16 NA NA TRBJ2-7 TRBV28 TGTGCCAGCAGTTTTTTTCGACTCCACGCTTCCTACGAGCAGTACTTC CASSFFRLHASYEQYF
14 many NA TRBJ2-1 TRBV29-1 TGCAGCGTTGAGACCCTAGCAGGGGAGAGTGAGCAGTTCTTC CSVETLAGESEQFF
15 NA TRBD2 TRBJ2-5 TRBV7-2 TGTGCCAGCAGCCACCCCCAACGGACTAGGGAGACCCAGTACTTC CASSHPQRTRETQYF
13 NA NA TRBJ2-1 TRBV7-2 TGTGCCAGCAGCTTAGAATTCGGGGGTGAGCAGTTCTTC CASSLEFGGEQFF
15 NA TRBD1 TRBJ2-7 TRBV7-9 TGTGCCAGCAGCCCAGGACAGGGGTACTCCTACGAGCAGTACTTC CASSPGQGYSYEQYF
16 NA TRBD2 TRBJ2-7 TRBV7-2 TGTGCCAGCAGCTTAGCGTCTTGGGGGGGAGGCTACGAGCAGTACTTC CASSLASWGGGYEQYF
19 few NA TRBJ1-1 TRBV7-9 TGTGCCAGCAGCTTCGTGAGGTTCCTAGGCGGGGGCATGGACACTGAAGCTTTCTTT CASSFVRFLGGGMDTEAFF
18 few NA TRBJ1-5 TRBV23-1 TGCGCCAGCAGTCAGGATCTATGGACAGCCCATAGCAATCAGCCCCAGCATTTT CASSQDLWTAHSNQPQHF
13 NA TRBD1 TRBJ2-7 TRBV7-2 TGTGCCAGCAGTGACAGGGCCCCCCACGAGCAGTACTTC CASSDRAPHEQYF
12 few NA TRBJ1-2 TRBV25-1 TGTGCCAGCAGTGAGGACAGTTATGGCTACACCTTC CASSEDSYGYTF
16 NA NA TRBJ2-1 TRBV7-2 TGTGCCAGCAGCTTAGAGGTGGTTTGGCGGGACAATGAGCAGTTCTTC CASSLEVVWRDNEQFF
12 NA NA TRBJ1-1 TRBV30 TGTGCCGGGGGCCGGGGGGGCACTGAAGCTTTCTTT CAGGRGGTEAFF
14 NA NA TRBJ2-7 TRBV9 TGTGCCAGCAGCGTAGGTGGTAGTTCCTACGAGCAGTACTTC CASSVGGSSYEQYF
14 few TRBD2 TRBJ2-7 TRBV28 TGTGCCAGCAGTTTAGGCGGGAGTCAAGACGAGCAGTACTTC CASSLGGSQDEQYF
16 NA NA TRBJ2-2 TRBV5-4 TGTGCCAGCAGCTTGGGCAGGGGCGTGAACACCGGGGAGCTGTTTTTT CASSLGRGVNTGELFF
15 few NA TRBJ2-5 TRBV19 TGTGCCAGTAGTAATCTCGGTACAGCACAAGAGACCCAGTACTTC CASSNLGTAQETQYF